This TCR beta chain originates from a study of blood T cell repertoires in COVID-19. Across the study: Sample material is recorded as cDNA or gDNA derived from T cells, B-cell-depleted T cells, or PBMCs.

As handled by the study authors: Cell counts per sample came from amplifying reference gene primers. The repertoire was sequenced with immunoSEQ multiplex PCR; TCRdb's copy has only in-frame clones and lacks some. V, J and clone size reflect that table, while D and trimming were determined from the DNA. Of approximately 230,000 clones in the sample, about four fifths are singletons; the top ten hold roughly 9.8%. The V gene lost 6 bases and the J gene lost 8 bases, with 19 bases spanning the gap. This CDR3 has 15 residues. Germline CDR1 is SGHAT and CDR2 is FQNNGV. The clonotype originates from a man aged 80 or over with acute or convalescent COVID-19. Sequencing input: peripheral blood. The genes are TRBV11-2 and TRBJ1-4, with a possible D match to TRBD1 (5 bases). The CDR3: CASRPRRANREKLFF. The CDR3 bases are TGTGCCAGCAGACCCCGGAGGGCCAACAGGGAAAAACTGTTTTTT.